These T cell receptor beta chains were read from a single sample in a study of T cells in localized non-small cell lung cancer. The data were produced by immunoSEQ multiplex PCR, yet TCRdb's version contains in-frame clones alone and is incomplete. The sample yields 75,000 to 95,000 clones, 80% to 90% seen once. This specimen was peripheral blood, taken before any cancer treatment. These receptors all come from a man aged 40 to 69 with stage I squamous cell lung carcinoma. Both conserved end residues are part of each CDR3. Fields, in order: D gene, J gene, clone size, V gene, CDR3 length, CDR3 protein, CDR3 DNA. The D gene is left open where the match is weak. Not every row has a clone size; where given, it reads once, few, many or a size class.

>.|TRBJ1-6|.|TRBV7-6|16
CASSLAGSNGKSPLHF
TGTGCCAGCAGCTTAGCGGGAAGTAATGGGAAATCACCCCTCCACTTT
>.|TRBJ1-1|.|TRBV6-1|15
CASTEVGGPGTEAFF
TGTGCCAGCACCGAAGTGGGGGGGCCTGGGACTGAAGCTTTCTTT
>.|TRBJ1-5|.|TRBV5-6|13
CASSLLLEKPQHF
TGTGCCAGCAGCTTGTTACTGGAGAAGCCCCAGCATTTT
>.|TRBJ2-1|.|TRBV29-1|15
CSVVLGLSSYNEQFF
TGCAGCGTTGTTCTCGGGTTGAGCTCCTACAATGAGCAGTTCTTC
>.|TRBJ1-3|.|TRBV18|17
CASSERRGPLSGNTIYF
TGTGCCAGCTCAGAGAGACGGGGTCCACTCTCTGGAAACACCATATATTTT
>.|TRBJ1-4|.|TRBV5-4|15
CASSADRATNEKLFF
TGTGCCAGCAGCGCCGACCGCGCAACTAATGAAAAACTGTTTTTT
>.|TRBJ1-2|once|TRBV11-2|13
CASSFGGAYGYTF
TGTGCCAGCAGCTTTGGGGGGGCCTATGGCTACACCTTC
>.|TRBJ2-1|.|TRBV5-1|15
CASSFQSTGDNEQFF
TGCGCCAGCAGCTTCCAATCGACAGGAGACAATGAGCAGTTCTTC
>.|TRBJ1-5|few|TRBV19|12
CASSIAGTPQHF
TGTGCCAGTAGTATTGCGGGGACGCCCCAGCATTTT
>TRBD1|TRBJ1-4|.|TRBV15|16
CATSRSTGGFNEKLFF
TGTGCCACCAGCAGATCCACAGGGGGCTTTAATGAAAAACTGTTTTTT
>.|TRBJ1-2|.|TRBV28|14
CASSFVGGGYGYTF
TGTGCCAGCAGTTTTGTTGGAGGGGGGTACGGCTACACCTTC
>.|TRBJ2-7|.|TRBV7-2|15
CASSTRWDGGYEQYF
TGTGCCAGCAGCACCCGGTGGGATGGCGGATACGAGCAGTACTTC
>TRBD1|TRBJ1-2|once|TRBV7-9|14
CASSLRDRAGGYTF
TGTGCCAGCAGCTTACGAGACAGGGCTGGCGGCTACACCTTC
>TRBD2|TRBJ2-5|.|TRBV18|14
CASSPPAGGPHQYF
TGTGCCAGCTCACCACCAGCGGGGGGGCCCCACCAGTACTTC
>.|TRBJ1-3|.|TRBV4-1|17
CASSQDKHRTSGNTIYF
TGCGCCAGCAGCCAAGATAAGCACAGAACCTCTGGAAACACCATATATTTT
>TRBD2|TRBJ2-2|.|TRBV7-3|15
CASSPGEGRAGELFF
TGTGCCAGCAGCCCCGGGGAGGGTAGGGCCGGGGAGCTGTTTTTT
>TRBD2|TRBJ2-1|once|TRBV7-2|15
CASSQRSGGANEQFF
TGTGCCAGCAGCCAAAGGAGCGGGGGGGCCAATGAGCAGTTCTTC
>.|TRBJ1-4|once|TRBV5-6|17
CASSPYRKNWGGEKLFF
TGTGCCAGCAGCCCCTACAGGAAGAATTGGGGGGGTGAAAAACTGTTTTTT
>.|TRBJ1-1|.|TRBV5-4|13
CASSLMFNTEAFF
TGTGCCAGCAGTTTAATGTTTAACACTGAAGCTTTCTTT
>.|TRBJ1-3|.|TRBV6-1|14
CASSERGPGNTIYF
TGTGCCAGCAGTGAACGGGGGCCCGGAAACACCATATATTTT
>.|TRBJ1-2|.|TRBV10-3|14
CAISDSAGHYGYTF
TGTGCCATCAGTGACTCGGCAGGCCACTATGGCTACACCTTC
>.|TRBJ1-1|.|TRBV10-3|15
CAISDRVGMNTEAFF
TGTGCCATCAGTGACAGGGTGGGGATGAACACTGAAGCTTTCTTT
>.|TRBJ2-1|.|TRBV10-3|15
CAISEPRGPYNEQFF
TGTGCCATCAGTGAGCCCAGGGGCCCCTACAATGAGCAGTTCTTC
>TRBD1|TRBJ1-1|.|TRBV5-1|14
CASSITGVDTEAFF
TGCGCCAGCAGCATTACAGGGGTAGACACTGAAGCTTTCTTT
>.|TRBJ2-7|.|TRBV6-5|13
CASSPGRSYEQYF
TGTGCCAGCAGCCCAGGGAGGTCCTACGAGCAGTACTTC
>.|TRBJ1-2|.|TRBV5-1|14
CASSLDSNHYGYTF
TGCGCCAGCAGCTTGGACAGCAATCACTATGGCTACACCTTC
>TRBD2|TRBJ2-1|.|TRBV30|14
CAWTRAGGYNEQFF
TGTGCCTGGACCAGAGCGGGGGGGTACAATGAGCAGTTCTTC
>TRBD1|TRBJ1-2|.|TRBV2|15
CASSEEGQPPDGYTF
TGTGCCAGCAGTGAAGAGGGACAGCCTCCTGATGGCTACACCTTC
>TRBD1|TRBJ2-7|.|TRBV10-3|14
CASSEGTGPHEQYF
TGTGCCAGCAGTGAAGGGACAGGTCCCCACGAGCAGTACTTC
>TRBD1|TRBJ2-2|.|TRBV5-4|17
CASSLVPGQGANGELFF
TGTGCCAGCAGCTTGGTCCCGGGACAGGGGGCTAACGGGGAGCTGTTTTTT
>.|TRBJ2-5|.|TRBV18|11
CASSSQETQYF
TGTGCCAGCTCATCACAAGAGACCCAGTACTTC
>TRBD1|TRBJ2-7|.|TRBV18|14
CASSPQGAQDEQYF
TGTGCCAGCTCACCACAGGGGGCGCAAGACGAGCAGTACTTC
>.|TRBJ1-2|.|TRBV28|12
CASLKVGYGYTF
TGTGCCAGCCTCAAGGTTGGCTATGGCTACACCTTC
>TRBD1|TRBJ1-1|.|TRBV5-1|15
CASSLNPGTGTEAFF
TGCGCCAGCAGTCTGAACCCCGGGACAGGGACTGAAGCTTTCTTT
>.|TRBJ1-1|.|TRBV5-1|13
CASSLGGFTEAFF
TGCGCCAGCAGCTTAGGGGGATTCACTGAAGCTTTCTTT
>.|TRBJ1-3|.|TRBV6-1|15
CASSSGGISGNTIYF
TGTGCCAGCAGTTCGGGCGGAATCTCTGGAAACACCATATATTTT
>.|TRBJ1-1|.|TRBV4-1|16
CASSQGPGRVGTEAFF
TGCGCCAGCAGCCAAGGACCAGGGAGGGTAGGCACTGAAGCTTTCTTT
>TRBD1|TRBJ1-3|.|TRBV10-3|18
CAIRIQGTGKGEGNTIYF
TGTGCCATCAGGATTCAAGGGACAGGGAAGGGAGAGGGAAACACCATATATTTT
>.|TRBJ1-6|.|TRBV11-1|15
CASSLLQGPRSPLHF
TGTGCCAGCAGCTTACTTCAGGGACCGAGGTCACCCCTCCACTTT
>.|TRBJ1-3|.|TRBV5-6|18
CASSQGAGRPLSGNTIYF
TGTGCCAGCAGCCAGGGTGCGGGGAGGCCACTCTCTGGAAACACCATATATTTT